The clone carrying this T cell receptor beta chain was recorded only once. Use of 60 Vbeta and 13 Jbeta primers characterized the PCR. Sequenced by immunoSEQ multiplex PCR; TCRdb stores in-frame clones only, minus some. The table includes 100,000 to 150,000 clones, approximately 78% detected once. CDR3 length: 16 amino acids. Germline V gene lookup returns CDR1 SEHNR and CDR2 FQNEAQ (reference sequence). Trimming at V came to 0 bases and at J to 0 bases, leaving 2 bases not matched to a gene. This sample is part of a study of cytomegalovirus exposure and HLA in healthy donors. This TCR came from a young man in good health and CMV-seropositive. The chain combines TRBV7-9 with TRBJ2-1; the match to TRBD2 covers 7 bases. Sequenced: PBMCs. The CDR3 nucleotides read TGTGCCAGCAGCTTAGCCAGCGGGACCTCCTACAATGAGCAGTTCTTC. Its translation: CASSLASGTSYNEQFF.